This T cell receptor beta chain was sequenced during a study of T cell responses to AZD1222 COVID-19 vaccine. Broader study findings: Baseline serology detected seropositivity in only five or six AZD1222 recipients. Increased Spike-specific TCR breadth and depth were observed after two AZD1222 doses. White British ancestry dominated among donors, who included more females, and clonal diversity was possibly underestimated.

The CDR3 totals 18 residues. The junction had 9 bases not matched to a gene; V was cut back by 5 bases and J by 0 bases. The germline V gene has CDR1 ENHRY and CDR2 SYGVKD. In regard to this clone: Its antigen is currently unknown.

TCRdb's table, derived via immunoSEQ multiplex PCR, lists solely in-frame clones and lacks some. The top ten hold around 1% of the sample, which has approximately 150,000 clones, roughly 85% seen once. The rearrangement joins TRBV10-3 to TRBJ1-5, with 11 bases that match TRBD1. Sequencing used peripheral blood, obtained 28 days after the second AZD1222 dose. This TCR was sampled from an adult who received the AZD1222 COVID-19 vaccine. The CDR3 coding sequence is TGTGCCATCAGTCCGGGACAGGGGGGAAGCCTTAGCAATCAGCCCCAGCATTTT. Translating gives CAISPGQGGSLSNQPQHF.